One sample yielded the 15 T cell receptor beta chains listed below, sequenced in a study of cytomegalovirus exposure and HLA in healthy donors. The PCR was carried out with 60 Vbeta primers and 13 Jbeta primers. Using immunoSEQ multiplex PCR, the repertoire was profiled, and TCRdb retains in-frame clones only, with some absent. The sample holds some 150,000 clones; around 80% are singletons and the top ten take 5.6%. Sequenced input: PBMCs. The source is a middle-aged woman in good health and CMV-seropositive.

V and J are TRBV19 and TRBJ1-1; D remains ambiguous. CDR1 and CDR2 from the germline V gene are LNHDA and SQIVND (reference sequence). Trimming took off 6 bases at V and 10 bases at J, with 24 bases between the two ends. CDR3 length equals 15 residues. The CDR3: CASSGSQIGMRSAFF. CDR3 coding DNA: TGTGCCAGTAGCGGCAGTCAAATTGGAATGAGGTCAGCTTTCTTT.

V is TRBV20-1 and J is TRBJ2-7; tentative D call: TRBD2 (5 bases). Germline-derived CDR1 and CDR2 are DFQATT and SNEGSKA (reference sequence). V was shortened by 6 bases and J by 5 bases, with 11 bases between the two germline ends. The CDR3 contains 11 residues. In DNA, the CDR3 is TGCAGTGCGCTGAGGGTAGACGAGCAGTACTTC. This codes for CSALRVDEQYF.

This clone was seen once. This chain uses TRBV5-1 with TRBJ2-5, with D tentatively TRBD2 (5 bases). CDR1 is SGHRS, CDR2 YFSETQ, per germline. The CDR3 is 15 residues long. Trimming removed 0 bases at V and 5 bases at J, with 14 bases between. In DNA, the CDR3 is TGCGCCAGCAGCTTGGACGTGGGAGAACGGGAGACCCAGTACTTC. As protein: CASSLDVGERETQYF.

The V call is TRBV28, the J call TRBJ1-4, with D perhaps TRBD1 (5 bases). The CDR3 has 15 amino acids. CDR1 is MDHEN, CDR2 SYDVKM, per germline. V was shortened by 1 base and J by 0 bases, with 6 bases between the two germline ends. DNA of the CDR3: TGTGCCAGCAGTTTATTGGACACAACTAATGAAAAACTGTTTTTT. This encodes CASSLLDTTNEKLFF.

This chain joins TRBV5-6 and TRBJ1-1, with D possibly TRBD1 on 6 matching bases. This CDR3 region has 15 residues. V lost 4 bases, J lost 10 bases, and 23 bases lay in between. Germline CDR1 is SGHDT and CDR2 is YYEEEE. For the CDR3, the DNA is TGTGCCAGCAGCCTTTTCGGCGACAGGACTTATCGAGCTTTCTTT. This sequence encodes CASSLFGDRTYRAFF.

V and J are TRBV19 and TRBJ2-1, with TRBD2 identical over 11 bases. Per germline, CDR1 LNHDA and CDR2 SQIVND (reference sequence). This CDR3 is built from 16 residues. Germline trimming cut 6 bases from V and 3 bases from J; bases unmatched to any gene: 7. The CDR3 DNA sequence: TGTGCCAGTAGAAATGGACTAGCGGGCTTCTACAATGAGCAGTTCTTC. Its translation: CASRNGLAGFYNEQFF.

This rearrangement joins TRBV5-1 to TRBJ2-3; 7 nucleotides line up with TRBD2. The CDR3 extends over 16 amino acids. J lost 4 bases, V lost 3 bases, and 11 bases had no gene match. The germline V gene has CDR1 SGHRS and CDR2 YFSETQ. In DNA, the CDR3 is TGCGCCAGCAGCTCGAAATGGGGGGGAGGTCCAGATACGCAGTATTTT. Translation: CASSSKWGGGPDTQYF.

This clone was counted many times. The V and J genes are TRBV10-2 and TRBJ2-1; 7 nucleotides match TRBD2. V shed 8 bases, J shed 4 bases, and the junction held 5 bases outside the gene matches. Per germline, CDR1 WSHSY and CDR2 SAAADI. The CDR3 spans 13 residues. CDR3 DNA: TGCGCCAGCTGGCTAGCGGATTACAATGAGCAGTTCTTC. It yields the protein CASWLADYNEQFF.

The chain links TRBV19 to TRBJ1-1; D not certain. The germline CDR1 and CDR2 sequences are LNHDA and SQIVND (reference sequence). The length of the CDR3 is 13 residues. Trimming took off 5 bases at V and 0 bases at J, with 7 bases between the two ends. The chain's CDR3 is CASSEGMNTEAFF. Written as DNA, the CDR3 is TGTGCCAGTAGTGAGGGAATGAACACTGAAGCTTTCTTT. Full variable domain (rest looked up from reference TRBV19 and TRBJ1-1): DGGITQSPKYLFRKEGQNVTLSCEQNLNHDAMYWYRQDPGQGLRLIYYSQIVNDFQKGDIAEGYSVSREKKESFPLTVTSAQKNPTAFYLCASSEGMNTEAFFGQGTRLTVV.

The genes are TRBV14 and TRBJ1-1; D may be TRBD1 (5 bases). V was trimmed by 6 bases and J by 1 base, leaving 15 bases between them. The CDR3 extends over 15 amino acids. Looked up from germline, CDR1 is SGHDN and CDR2 is FVKESK. The CDR3 coding sequence is TGTGCCAGCAGTTTTGAAACAGGACCGAACACTGAAGCTTTCTTT. Translation gives CASSFETGPNTEAFF.

The rearrangement joins TRBV11-3 to TRBJ2-4; D is unclear. Germline CDR1 and CDR2: SGHNT and YENEEA. CDR3 length: 12 amino acids. The V end lost 2 bases, the J end lost 5 bases, and 4 bases lay between the germline ends. Written as DNA, the CDR3 is TGTGCCAGCAGCTTACCGGAAAACATTCAGTACTTC. Translated: CASSLPENIQYF.

In nucleotides, the CDR3 is TGTGCCAGCAGCTTGATACTGACTAGCGGGAGTAATGAGCAGTTCTTC. Translating it yields CASSLILTSGSNEQFF. V gene TRBV27 combines with J gene TRBJ2-1; 12 bases map to TRBD2. This CDR3 is built from 16 residues. The J segment lost 7 bases and the V segment lost 6 bases, leaving 10 bases of the junction unmatched. Looked up from germline, CDR1 is MNHEY and CDR2 is SMNVEV (reference sequence).

The rearrangement uses TRBV30 and TRBJ2-1; maybe TRBD2 (6 bases). The V gene lost 3 bases and the J gene lost 1 base, with 16 bases spanning the gap. Looked up from germline, CDR1 is GTSNPN and CDR2 is SVGIG (reference sequence). The CDR3 sequence is 16 residues long. Here the CDR3 DNA reads TGTGCCTGGAGGGGGACTCGGCCCCTGTCCTACAATGAGCAGTTCTTC. It yields the protein CAWRGTRPLSYNEQFF.

The chain has TRBV10-2 and TRBJ2-5, with TRBD2 matching over 10 bases. The CDR3 consists of 16 residues. V gave up 5 bases and J gave up 4 bases; unmatched junction bases: 10. Germline loops: CDR1 WSHSY, CDR2 SAAADI. CDR3 protein: CASSKAASGSGETQYF. CDR3 sequence (DNA): TGCGCCAGCAGTAAGGCCGCTAGCGGGAGTGGAGAGACCCAGTACTTC.

The chain is built from TRBV16 and TRBJ2-5; 9 nucleotides agree with TRBD1. The CDR3 extends over 16 amino acids. The J segment lost 4 bases and the V segment lost 4 bases, leaving 10 bases of the junction unmatched. Germline V gene lookup returns CDR1 KGHSY and CDR2 FQNENV. CDR3 protein: CASSRSGATGGETQYF. The CDR3 nucleotides read TGTGCCAGCAGCCGATCCGGGGCGACAGGGGGAGAGACCCAGTACTTC.